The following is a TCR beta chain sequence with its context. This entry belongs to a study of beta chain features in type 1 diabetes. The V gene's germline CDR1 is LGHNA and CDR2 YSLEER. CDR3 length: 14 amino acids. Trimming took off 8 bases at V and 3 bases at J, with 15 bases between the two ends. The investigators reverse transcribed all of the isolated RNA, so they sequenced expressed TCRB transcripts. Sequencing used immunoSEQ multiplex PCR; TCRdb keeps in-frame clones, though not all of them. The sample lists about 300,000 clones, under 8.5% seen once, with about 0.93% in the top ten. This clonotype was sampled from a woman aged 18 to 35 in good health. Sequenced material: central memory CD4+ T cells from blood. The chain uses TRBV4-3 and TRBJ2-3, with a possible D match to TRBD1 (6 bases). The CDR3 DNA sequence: TGCGCCAGCGGGGGCCGAACGGGGACAGATACGCAGTATTTT. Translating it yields CASGGRTGTDTQYF.